What follows are 17 T cell receptor beta chains derived from one specimen sequenced in a study of blood T cell repertoires in COVID-19. Clones were read by immunoSEQ multiplex PCR, and TCRdb kept only the in-frame ones, dropping some. The sample includes over 250,000 clones, approximately 92% of them seen just once. The sequenced material came from peripheral blood. These receptors originate from a person aged 18 to 30 with COVID-19, enrolled during active disease.

J is TRBJ2-5 and V is TRBV7-9, with D maybe TRBD2 (5 bases). The CDR3 sequence is 13 residues long. The V and J ends lost 6 bases and 5 bases respectively, with 13 bases between them. Germline loops: CDR1 SEHNR, CDR2 FQNEAQ (reference sequence). This chain's CDR3 is CASRLGGGETQYF. CDR3 in DNA: TGTGCCAGCAGGCTAGGAGGAGGCGAGACCCAGTACTTC. The variable domain in full, completed from reference TRBV7-9 and TRBJ2-5, reads DTGVSQNPRHKITKRGQNVTFRCDPISEHNRLYWYRQTLGQGPEFLTYFQNEAQLEKSRLLSDRFSAERPKGSFSTLEIQRTEQGDSAMYLCASRLGGGETQYFGPGTRLLVL.

The V gene is TRBV3-1 (or the pseudogene TRBV3-2), the J gene TRBJ2-5; maybe TRBD1 (6 bases). V lost 2 bases to trimming and J lost 5 bases, with 9 bases between them. There are 13 residues in the CDR3. Germline-derived CDR1 and CDR2 are LGHDT and YNNKEL (reference sequence). CDR3 sequence: CASSQRGWETQYF. As DNA, the CDR3 is TGTGCCAGCAGCCAAAGGGGGTGGGAGACCCAGTACTTC.

The J gene is TRBJ2-7, the V gene TRBV4-3; a possible D gene is TRBD2 (6 bases). The CDR3 is 16 residues long. Trimming stripped 0 bases from V and 0 bases from J, with 12 bases between. Germline V CDR1 and CDR2: LGHNA, YSLEER. CDR3 sequence reads: CASSQDFGGSSYEQYF. As DNA, the CDR3 is TGCGCCAGCAGCCAAGACTTCGGAGGGAGCTCCTACGAGCAGTACTTC.

This chain joins TRBV19 and TRBJ1-5; D remains ambiguous. The germline V and J ends were trimmed by 1 base and 2 bases, with 15 bases remaining between them. Germline V gene data show CDR1 as LNHDA and CDR2 as SQIVND (reference sequence). This CDR3 spans 17 amino acids. CDR3 residues: CASSIAGYRKGNQPQHF. DNA for the CDR3: TGTGCCAGTAGTATAGCGGGATACCGTAAGGGCAATCAGCCCCAGCATTTT. Combining the CDR3 with reference TRBV19 and TRBJ1-5 gives the whole variable domain DGGITQSPKYLFRKEGQNVTLSCEQNLNHDAMYWYRQDPGQGLRLIYYSQIVNDFQKGDIAEGYSVSREKKESFPLTVTSAQKNPTAFYLCASSIAGYRKGNQPQHFGDGTRLSIL.

V is TRBV5-1 and J is TRBJ2-3; TRBD2 aligns across 7 bases. V shed 5 bases and J 0 bases; nucleotides not matched to a gene: 6. This CDR3 has 15 amino acids. Looked up from germline, CDR1 is SGHRS and CDR2 is YFSETQ. CDR3 residues: CASRRTSESTDTQYF. In nucleotides, the CDR3 is TGCGCCAGCAGGCGAACTAGCGAAAGCACAGATACGCAGTATTTT.

J is TRBJ2-3 and V is TRBV7-2, with D possibly being TRBD2 (6 bases). V was clipped by 1 base and J by 0 bases, with 8 bases between them. Germline lookup yields CDR1 SGHTA and CDR2 FQGNSA. The CDR3 is made up of 15 amino acids. Written as DNA, the CDR3 is TGTGCCAGCAGCTTAGTAGCGGCTAGCACAGATACGCAGTATTTT. It is translated as CASSLVAASTDTQYF.

This chain's CDR3 is CASSPGTENTEAFF. The CDR3 DNA is TGTGCCAGCAGCCCCGGGACAGAAAACACTGAAGCTTTCTTT. V and J are TRBV6-1 and TRBJ1-1, with 7 bases matching TRBD1. Germline loops: CDR1 MNHNS, CDR2 SASEGT. The CDR3 length is 14 residues. J lost 2 bases, V lost 6 bases, and 6 bases had no gene match.

The chain is built from TRBV7-2 and TRBJ2-5, with 13 bases matching TRBD2. Germline loops: CDR1 SGHTA, CDR2 FQGNSA. CDR3 length equals 14 residues. Trimming at V came to 6 bases and at J to 6 bases, leaving 4 bases not matched to a gene. The CDR3 DNA reads TGTGCCAGCAGACTAGCGGGAGGGGAGAAGACCCAGTACTTC. As protein: CASRLAGGEKTQYF.

The V gene is TRBV5-1, the J gene TRBJ2-7, with 7 bases fitting TRBD2. CDR1 is SGHRS and CDR2 is YFSETQ in the germline V gene. This CDR3 region has 13 residues. V was pared by 0 bases and J by 7 bases, with 4 bases of the junction left unmatched. For the CDR3, the DNA is TGCGCCAGCAGCTTGGACACAGCGGGGGAGCAGTACTTC. Translating it yields CASSLDTAGEQYF. The entire variable domain, with the rest obtained from reference TRBV5-1 and TRBJ2-7, is as follows: KAGVTQTPRYLIKTRGQQVTLSCSPISGHRSVSWYQQTPGQGLQFLFEYFSETQRNKGNFPGRFSGRQFSNSRSEMNVSTLELGDSALYLCASSLDTAGEQYFGPGTRLTVT.

The chain carries TRBV19 and TRBJ2-5; 7 bases align to TRBD2. With 11 bases clipped from V and 4 bases from J, the junction kept 10 bases outside the gene matches. Germline V gene sequence: CDR1 LNHDA, CDR2 SQIVND (reference sequence). The CDR3 has 13 residues. The CDR3 nucleotides read TGTGCCGCTGGGGTGAGGGAGGGAGAGACCCAGTACTTC. This sequence encodes CAAGVREGETQYF. Variable domain in full (rest from reference TRBV19 and TRBJ2-5): DGGITQSPKYLFRKEGQNVTLSCEQNLNHDAMYWYRQDPGQGLRLIYYSQIVNDFQKGDIAEGYSVSREKKESFPLTVTSAQKNPTAFYLCAAGVREGETQYFGPGTRLLVL.

This rearrangement joins TRBV27 to TRBJ1-5, with TRBD1 as a possible D gene (5 bases). There are 13 residues in the CDR3. V was shortened by 6 bases and J by 4 bases, with 10 bases between the two germline ends. Per the germline V gene, CDR1 is MNHEY and CDR2 is SMNVEV (reference sequence). CDR3 DNA: TGTGCCAGCAGCCAGGGTTGGAATCAGCCCCAGCATTTT. This gives the protein CASSQGWNQPQHF.

The chain combines TRBV10-1 with TRBJ1-1, with 9 bases fitting TRBD1. This CDR3 contains 14 residues. Germline V CDR1 and CDR2: WNHNN, SYGVQD (reference sequence). The trim removed 6 bases at V and 5 bases at J, leaving 7 bases unmatched. For the CDR3, the DNA is TGCGCCAGCAGCCCTACAGGGGGCCTTACTGAAGCTTTCTTT. Residues: CASSPTGGLTEAFF.

The chain combines TRBV2 with TRBJ1-6; no reliable D call. CDR1 is SNHLY and CDR2 is FYNNEI in the germline V gene. This CDR3 comprises 14 residues. V lost 1 base to trimming and J lost 4 bases, with 5 bases between them. CDR3 nucleotides: TGTGCCAGCAGTGAAGGGCAGTATAATTCACCCCTCCACTTT. Its translation is CASSEGQYNSPLHF.

The chain carries TRBV5-4 and TRBJ2-3, with TRBD2 matching over 8 bases. The trim removed 4 bases at V and 8 bases at J, leaving 12 bases unmatched. Germline CDR1 is SGHNT and CDR2 is YYREEE (reference sequence). The CDR3 extends over 15 amino acids. CDR3 sequence reads: CASSGGTRHSRTQYF. The CDR3 bases are TGTGCCAGCAGCGGGGGGACTAGACATTCTCGTACGCAGTATTTT.

CDR3: CASSFSKWGGVYEKLFF. As DNA, the CDR3 is TGTGCCAGCAGTTTCTCTAAGTGGGGCGGTGTGTATGAAAAACTGTTTTTT. The J gene is TRBJ1-4, the V gene TRBV28; weak D call: TRBD1 (5 bases). The length of the CDR3 is 17 residues. Per the germline V gene, CDR1 is MDHEN and CDR2 is SYDVKM. Trimming removed 3 bases from V and 6 bases from J, with 20 bases in between.

CDR3 sequence (DNA): TGCGCCAGCAGCTTGGCCATTGGGGGGGCTGGTTCACCCCTCCACTTT. Its protein product is CASSLAIGGAGSPLHF. The V call is TRBV5-1, the J call TRBJ1-6; maybe TRBD1 (6 bases). Germline V CDR1 and CDR2: SGHRS, YFSETQ. V lost 0 bases and J lost 9, with 16 bases in between. CDR3 length equals 16 residues.

The rearrangement uses TRBV5-1 and TRBJ2-1; 8 bases agree with TRBD2. Losses at the gene ends were 1 base for V and 7 bases for J; bases not matched to a gene: 4. This CDR3 is built from 14 residues. Looked up from germline, CDR1 is SGHRS and CDR2 is YFSETQ. The CDR3 DNA reads as TGCGCCAGCAGCTTGTCTCCGGGGGGGAATGAGCAGTTCTTC. Its translation is CASSLSPGGNEQFF.